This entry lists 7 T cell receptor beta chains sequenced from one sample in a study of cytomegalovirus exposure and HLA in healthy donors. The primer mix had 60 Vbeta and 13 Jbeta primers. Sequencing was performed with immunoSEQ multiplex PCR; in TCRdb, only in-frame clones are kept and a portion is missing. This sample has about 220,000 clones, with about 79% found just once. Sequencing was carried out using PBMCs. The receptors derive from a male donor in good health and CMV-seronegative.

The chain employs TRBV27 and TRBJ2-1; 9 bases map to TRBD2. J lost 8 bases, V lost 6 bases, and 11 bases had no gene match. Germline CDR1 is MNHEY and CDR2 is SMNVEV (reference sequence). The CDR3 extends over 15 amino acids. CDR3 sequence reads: CASSRGGGLKDEQFF. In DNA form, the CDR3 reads TGTGCCAGCAGCCGCGGGGGGGGGCTAAAGGATGAGCAGTTCTTC.

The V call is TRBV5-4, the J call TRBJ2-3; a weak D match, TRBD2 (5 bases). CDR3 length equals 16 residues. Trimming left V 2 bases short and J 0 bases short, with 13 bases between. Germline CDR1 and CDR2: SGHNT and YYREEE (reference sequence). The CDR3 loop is CASSFRGSLSTDTQYF. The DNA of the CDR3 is TGTGCCAGCAGCTTTAGAGGGAGTCTTAGCACAGATACGCAGTATTTT.

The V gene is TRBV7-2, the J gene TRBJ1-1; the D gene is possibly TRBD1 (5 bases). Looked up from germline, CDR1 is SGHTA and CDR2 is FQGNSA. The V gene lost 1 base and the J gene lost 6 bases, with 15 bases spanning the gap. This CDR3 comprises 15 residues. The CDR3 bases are TGTGCCAGCAGCTTAGTTATAGGGGTGCCCGCTGAAGCTTTCTTT. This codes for CASSLVIGVPAEAFF.

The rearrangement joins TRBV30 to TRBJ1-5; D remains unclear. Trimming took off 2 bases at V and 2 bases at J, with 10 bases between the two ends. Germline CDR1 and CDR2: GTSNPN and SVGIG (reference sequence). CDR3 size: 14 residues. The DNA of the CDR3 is TGTGCCTGGAGTCACGGGGAGGGCAATCAGCCCCAGCATTTT. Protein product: CAWSHGEGNQPQHF.

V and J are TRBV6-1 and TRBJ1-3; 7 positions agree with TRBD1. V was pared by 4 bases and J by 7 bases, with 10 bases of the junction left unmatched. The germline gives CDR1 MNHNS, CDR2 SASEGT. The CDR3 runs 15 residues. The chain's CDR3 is CASSGLDRVFNTIYF. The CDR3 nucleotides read TGTGCCAGCAGTGGCTTAGACAGGGTGTTCAACACCATATATTTT.

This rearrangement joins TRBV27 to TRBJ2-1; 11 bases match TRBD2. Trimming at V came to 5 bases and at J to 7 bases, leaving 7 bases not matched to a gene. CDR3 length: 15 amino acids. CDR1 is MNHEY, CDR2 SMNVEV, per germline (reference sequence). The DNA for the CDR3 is TGTGCCAGCAGTCCTCTGCTAGCGGGGGGAAATGAGCAGTTCTTC. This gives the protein CASSPLLAGGNEQFF.

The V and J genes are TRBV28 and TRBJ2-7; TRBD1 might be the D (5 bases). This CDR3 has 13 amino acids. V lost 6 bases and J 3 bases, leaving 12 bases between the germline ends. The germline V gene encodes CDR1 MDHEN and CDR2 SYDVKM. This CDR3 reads CASRGHGDYEQYF. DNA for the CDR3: TGTGCCAGCAGAGGACATGGAGACTACGAGCAGTACTTC.